The 20 T cell receptor beta chains presented below share a single source sample, sequenced in a study of T cells in Graves' hyperthyroidism and ophthalmopathy. Authors of the study amplified TCR beta CDR3 regions from RNA transcripts. TCR CDR3 regions were first amplified by RT-PCR with HTBI primers. TCRdb fed the multiplex PCR reads into MiXCR, producing one record per CDR3 protein. This sample has approximately 520,000 distinct CDR3 sequences; less than 25% occur once, and the top ten carry about 11%. Sequencing input: blood. Source of these receptors: a woman between 25 and 40 years old with Graves' ophthalmopathy.

This clonotype came up a few times. This chain uses TRBV28 with TRBJ2-6; tentatively, D is TRBD1 or TRBD2 (7 bases each). Trimming shortened V by 5 bases and J by 1 base, and 21 bases separated the two germline ends. CDR1 is MDHEN and CDR2 is SYDVKM in the germline V gene. CDR3 length: 19 amino acids. In DNA, the CDR3 is TGTGCCAGCAGTCCCAGTGCCAGGGGGGGGTTATCTGGGGCCAACGTCCTGACTTTC. Protein product: CASSPSARGGLSGANVLTF.

The sample holds many counts of this clonotype. The genes are TRBV28 and TRBJ2-7, with 11 bases matching TRBD2. V was pared by 2 bases and J by 6 bases, with 3 bases of the junction left unmatched. Germline V gene sequence: CDR1 MDHEN, CDR2 SYDVKM. This CDR3 has 14 residues. The CDR3 DNA reads as TGTGCCAGCAGTTTAGGTAGCGGGGGGGCCGAGCAGTACTTC. It yields the protein CASSLGSGGAEQYF.

The table lists this clonotype with many counts. The chain links TRBV29-1 to TRBJ2-5; 7 positions match TRBD2. The CDR3 consists of 14 residues. V lost 2 bases and J lost 5; bases outside the gene matches: 8. CDR1 is SQVTM, CDR2 ANQGSEA, per germline. The CDR3 DNA follows: TGCAGCGTTGAATTGGCTAGCGGTGGGGAGACCCAGTACTTC. The encoded protein is CSVELASGGETQYF.

This clonotype was seen at least ten times. This rearrangement joins TRBV7-8 to TRBJ2-7; D is perhaps TRBD1 or TRBD2 (6 bases each). V was pared by 3 bases and J by 0 bases, with 15 bases between. This CDR3 is 16 amino acids long. Germline V gives CDR1 SGHVS, CDR2 FQNEAQ. CDR3 nucleotide sequence: TGTGCCAGCAGCTTGCCGGGGGCAGCTCCCTCCTACGAGCAGTACTTC. As protein: CASSLPGAAPSYEQYF.

The CDR3 spells CASSAPTGAANTGELFF. The DNA for the CDR3 is TGTGCCAGCAGTGCCCCGACAGGGGCTGCCAACACCGGGGAGCTGTTTTTT. V gene TRBV25-1 combines with J gene TRBJ2-2; TRBD1 agrees at 8 bases. This CDR3 is 17 amino acids long. Trimming removed 4 bases from V and 2 bases from J; junction bases left unmatched: 9. The V gene's germline CDR1 is MGHDK and CDR2 SYGVNS.

This clonotype has only a few counts. The chain carries TRBV12-3 or TRBV12-4 and TRBJ1-2; D is ambiguous. Deletions cut 5 bases from V and 8 bases from J, with 15 bases between. CDR3 length: 13 amino acids. The CDR3, as DNA: TGTGCCAGCAGTCGTAGCCCGGAGAGCGGCTACACCTTC. Its translation is CASSRSPESGYTF.

This clonotype showed up just a few times. V is TRBV20-1 and J is TRBJ2-5; 8 nucleotides agree with TRBD2. The trim removed 3 bases at V and 5 bases at J, leaving 5 bases unmatched. This CDR3 region has 13 residues. Germline assignment: CDR1 DFQATT and CDR2 SNEGSKA (reference sequence). The CDR3 coding sequence is TGCAGTGCTAGCCGGGGGGGCTGGGAGACCCAGTACTTC. Translated: CSASRGGWETQYF.

V usage is TRBV2 and J usage is TRBJ1-2; TRBD1 might be the D (6 bases). Trimming removed 10 bases at V and 1 base at J, with 13 bases between. Germline values: CDR1 SNHLY, CDR2 FYNNEI. CDR3 length equals 13 residues. The CDR3 spells CAIRGGINYGYTF. The CDR3 coding sequence is TGTGCCATCAGGGGCGGAATTAACTATGGCTACACCTTC. The whole variable domain, filled in from reference TRBV2 and TRBJ1-2, reads EPEVTQTPSHQVTQMGQEVILRCVPISNHLYFYWYRQILGQKVEFLVSFYNNEISEKSEIFDDQFSVERPDGSNFTLKIRSTKLEDSAMYFCAIRGGINYGYTFGSGTRLTVV.

This clonotype has a count of ten or more. The gene calls are TRBV6-5 and TRBJ1-2; TRBD1 might be the D (5 bases). There are 14 residues in the CDR3. V lost 0 bases, J lost 8 bases, and 13 bases lay in between. Germline CDR1 and CDR2: MNHEY and SVGAGI. The CDR3 sequence is CASSYSKSRDGYTF. The DNA for the CDR3 is TGTGCCAGCAGTTACTCGAAAAGCAGGGACGGCTACACCTTC.

This clonotype was counted only a few times. The CDR3 region is CASSQESGPSNQPQHF. CDR3 sequence (DNA): TGCGCCAGCAGCCAAGAGAGCGGTCCGAGCAATCAGCCCCAGCATTTT. The V gene is TRBV4-1, the J gene TRBJ1-5; D is undetermined. V gave up 0 bases and J gave up 1 base, with 10 bases separating them. The CDR3 has 16 residues. Germline V gene lookup returns CDR1 MGHRA and CDR2 YSYEKL.

The J gene is TRBJ2-5, the V gene TRBV6-1, with 7 bases identical to TRBD2. Losses at the gene ends were 5 bases for V and 5 bases for J; bases not matched to a gene: 8. The CDR3 extends over 14 amino acids. CDR1 MNHNS and CDR2 SASEGT come from the germline V gene. The CDR3 region is CASSKLALVETQYF. CDR3 nucleotide sequence: TGTGCCAGCAGTAAACTAGCGTTGGTGGAGACCCAGTACTTC.

The chain uses TRBV3-1 and TRBJ1-1; D ambiguous. Germline loops: CDR1 LGHDT, CDR2 YNNKEL (reference sequence). V lost 0 bases and J lost 0, with 14 bases in between. The CDR3 extends over 17 amino acids. CDR3 DNA: TGTGCCAGCAGCCAAGACCTACAGCCAGGCATGAACACTGAAGCTTTCTTT. It codes for CASSQDLQPGMNTEAFF.

This clonotype was observed once. V and J are TRBV11-2 and TRBJ1-1; D gene uncertain. Germline values: CDR1 SGHAT, CDR2 FQNNGV. This CDR3 contains 10 residues. Trimming pared 3 bases from V and 6 bases from J, leaving 2 bases between. CDR3 bases: TGTGCCAGCAGCTTGTCTGAAGCTTTCTTT. Encoded protein: CASSLSEAFF.

This clonotype was recorded at least ten times. The chain uses TRBV10-3 and TRBJ2-2, with a possible D match to TRBD1 (5 bases). V was shortened by 4 bases and J by 5 bases, with 8 bases between the two germline ends. CDR1 is ENHRY and CDR2 is SYGVKD in the germline V gene. The CDR3 is made up of 13 amino acids. Here the CDR3 DNA reads TGTGCCATCAGTGTTCAGGGTACCGGGGAGCTGTTTTTT. Translating it yields CAISVQGTGELFF.

This clonotype was seen a handful of times. The chain carries TRBV30 and TRBJ1-2; D uncertain. This CDR3 is 11 amino acids long. Trimming shortened V by 0 bases and J by 4 bases, and 3 bases separated the two germline ends. Germline values: CDR1 GTSNPN, CDR2 SVGIG (reference sequence). The CDR3 nucleotides are TGTGCCTGGAGTGTTGGCTATGGCTACACCTTC. It encodes CAWSVGYGYTF.

This chain joins TRBV20-1 and TRBJ2-5; tentatively, D is TRBD2 (7 bases). The germline V and J ends were trimmed by 1 base and 3 bases, with 15 bases remaining between them. The CDR3 extends over 15 amino acids. CDR1 DFQATT and CDR2 SNEGSKA come from the germline V gene (reference sequence). As DNA, the CDR3 is TGCAGTGCTAGAGTGTTGGAGGGGGGGAAAGAGACCCAGTACTTC. Protein product: CSARVLEGGKETQYF.

This clonotype was seen many times. This sequence joins TRBV7-2 and TRBJ2-4; 7 bases are shared with TRBD2. The length of the CDR3 is 14 residues. V shed 5 bases and J 5 bases; nucleotides not matched to a gene: 6. Germline V lookup: CDR1 SGHTA, CDR2 FQGNSA. CDR3 DNA sequence: TGTGCCAGCAGCCTCGGGGGGACGGAAAACATTCAGTACTTC. It yields the protein CASSLGGTENIQYF.

This clonotype has ten or more counts. The J gene is TRBJ1-1, the V gene TRBV12-3 or TRBV12-4, with D perhaps matching TRBD1 (6 bases). CDR3 length: 15 amino acids. Trimming stripped 4 bases from V and 1 base from J, with 13 bases between. This CDR3 is CASSSTQGPNTEAFF. In nucleotides, the CDR3 is TGTGCCAGCAGTTCGACACAGGGACCGAACACTGAAGCTTTCTTT.

The rearrangement links TRBV5-6 to TRBJ2-4; 11 positions match TRBD1. The CDR3 consists of 14 residues. V was clipped by 3 bases and J by 6 bases; unmatched bases: 2. Per the germline V gene, CDR1 is SGHDT and CDR2 is YYEEEE. CDR3 residues: CASSSGTGGNIQYF. In DNA form, the CDR3 reads TGTGCCAGCAGCTCCGGGACAGGGGGAAACATTCAGTACTTC.

At least ten counts were recorded for this clonotype. This sequence joins TRBV7-9 and TRBJ2-5; TRBD1 matches 8 bases. V was clipped by 6 bases and J by 2 bases; unmatched bases: 8. CDR1 SEHNR and CDR2 FQNEAQ come from the germline V gene (reference sequence). CDR3 length: 15 amino acids. The CDR3 is CASSPGTGQQETQYF. CDR3 bases: TGTGCCAGCAGTCCCGGGACAGGACAACAAGAGACCCAGTACTTC.